The source of this T cell receptor (beta chain) is a study of blood T cell repertoires in COVID-19. Study-wide background: The study drew acute and convalescent COVID-19 samples from the United States, Italy and Spain. T cells, B-cell-depleted T cells, or PBMCs supplied cDNA or gDNA.

This clone was counted once. The repertoire was sequenced with immunoSEQ multiplex PCR; TCRdb's copy has only in-frame clones and lacks some. The top ten clones hold under 1.1% of a sample with around 310,000 clones, around 89% of them seen once. V lost 0 bases and J lost 8, with 13 bases in between. CDR3 size: 15 residues. Germline values: CDR1 SGHDN, CDR2 FVKESK. The source material was peripheral blood. The clonotype comes from a middle-aged woman with COVID-19, enrolled during active disease. This chain joins TRBV14 and TRBJ1-4, with D perhaps TRBD1 (5 bases). This CDR3 reads CASSQEIGGTEKLFF. DNA of the CDR3: TGTGCCAGCAGCCAAGAGATCGGAGGGACGGAAAAACTGTTTTTT. Full variable domain (outside the CDR3, taken from reference TRBV14 and TRBJ1-4): EAGVTQFPSHSVIEKGQTVTLRCDPISGHDNLYWYRRVMGKEIKFLLHFVKESKQDESGMPNNRFLAERTGGTYSTLKVQPAELEDSGVYFCASSQEIGGTEKLFFGSGTQLSVL.